Here is one T cell receptor (beta chain) with its context. The sample comes from a study of blood T cell repertoires in COVID-19. Study-level background: Some COVID-19 samples were acute and others convalescent; all came from the United States, Italy and Spain. T cells, B-cell-depleted T cells, or PBMCs provided the cDNA or gDNA that served as material.

CDR1 and CDR2 (germline): SGHNT, YYREEE (reference sequence). CDR3 size: 15 residues. V lost 0 bases and J 5 bases, leaving 12 bases between the germline ends. Source study methods: Reference gene primer amplification gave nucleated cell count estimates. TCRdb keeps only in-frame clones here, not all; method: immunoSEQ multiplex PCR. For V, J and clone size, that table is used; D and trimming come from the DNA. Found here are 200,000 to 250,000 clones, 86% of them singletons; the top ten hold approximately 13%. What was sequenced was peripheral blood. This chain uses TRBV5-4 with TRBJ2-1, with D possibly being TRBD2 (7 bases). The sequence was collected from a man older than 75 with acute or convalescent COVID-19. Written as DNA, the CDR3 is TGTGCCAGCAGCTTGGTAGGGGGGGGTCACAATGAGCAGTTCTTC. As protein: CASSLVGGGHNEQFF.